These 4 T cell receptor beta chains were all obtained from the same sample, sequenced in a study of beta chain features in type 1 diabetes. Expressed TCRB transcripts were sequenced, since all the RNA that had been isolated was reverse transcribed. The table came from immunoSEQ multiplex PCR; TCRdb's copy has only in-frame clones and leaves some out. The sample includes around 280,000 clones, 7.5% to 9.5% of them seen just once. The sample comprised central memory CD4+ T cells from blood. Receptors were obtained from a young woman in good health.

This rearrangement joins TRBV27 to TRBJ2-7; D possibly corresponds to TRBD2 (6 bases). CDR3 size: 14 residues. Germline CDR1 MNHEY, CDR2 SMNVEV (reference sequence). Deletions cut 2 bases from V and 4 bases from J, with 12 bases between. Here the CDR3 reads CASSLAQAGYEQYF. The CDR3 region has the DNA TGTGCCAGCAGTTTAGCACAGGCGGGGTACGAGCAGTACTTC.

The chain's CDR3 is CAWSRLLGDEQFF. The CDR3 DNA sequence: TGTGCCTGGAGTAGGCTTCTGGGGGATGAGCAGTTCTTC. The V gene is TRBV30, the J gene TRBJ2-1; D may match TRBD1 or TRBD2 (5 bases each). Per the germline V gene, CDR1 is GTSNPN and CDR2 is SVGIG (reference sequence). V gave up 2 bases and J gave up 8 bases, with 13 bases separating them. This CDR3 contains 13 residues.

Notes on this clone: Other nucleotide sequences in the sample specify the same CDR3. This rearrangement joins TRBV9 to TRBJ2-6; no reliable D call. Trimming stripped 0 bases from V and 1 base from J, with 5 bases between. Germline CDR1 reads SGDLS; CDR2 reads YYNGEE. The CDR3 has 15 residues. CDR3 bases: TGTGCCAGCAGCGTAGTAGGATCTGGGGCCAACGTCCTGACTTTC. Residues: CASSVVGSGANVLTF.

This clone appeared many times. V and J are TRBV25-1 and TRBJ2-7, with D tentatively TRBD2 (5 bases). Between the trimmed V and J ends, which lost 5 bases and 3 bases, there was a span of 20 bases. CDR1 is MGHDK and CDR2 is SYGVNS in the germline V gene. The CDR3 contains 16 residues. CDR3 amino acids: CASSPRSGEGNYEQYF. The CDR3 DNA sequence: TGTGCCAGCAGTCCTCGGTCGGGCGAGGGCAACTACGAGCAGTACTTC.